Sequencing of this T cell receptor beta chain was carried out in a study of HIV-infected patients and healthy controls (dated by TCRdb to 2014 to 2015). Regarding the complete study: After three months of therapy, CD4 counts in about 85% of the 16 patients increased to a modest but significant degree while remaining below normal ranges. Patients lacked overall T-cell lymphocytopenia, and total CDR3 counts per chain did not differ significantly from controls. An undetectable viral load was attained by 11 of 16 patients by the second bleed and by all patients after a further year of therapy. Whether deep TCR repertoire sequencing of small blood samples from HIV patients could capture immune perturbation and reconstitution was tested in the study. CD8 counts did not change consistently during early therapy, while the CD4:CD8 ratio increased slightly.

Follow-up blood from HIV-infected patients was collected roughly three months, about 14 weeks, after antiretroviral therapy began. Whole blood was used without cell fractionation, so all unsorted peripheral T cells were reflected in the repertoire. For RNA extraction, an approximately 2.5 ml sample of peripheral blood was drawn into Tempus tubes. Patients were deemed ineligible for enrollment if they had febrile or AIDS-related illness, tumors, hepatitis B or C coinfection, immunomodulatory therapy, recent vaccination or treatment interruptions. Residual genomic DNA was removed with the TURBO-DNase kit and globin mRNA was depleted with GLOBINclear. Using SuperScript III with primers targeting the alpha and beta constant regions, 500 to 550 ng of RNA was reverse transcribed. Separate libraries for the alpha and beta chains were generated through chain-specific third strand synthesis that incorporated multiplexing indices. The protocol used a single primer pair to amplify all rearrangements within a chain, which avoided primer bias, and attached molecular barcodes to each cDNA molecule. The SP2 sequencing primer site and a random hexamer were carried on a 5' RACE adapter, to which purified cDNA was joined by T4 RNA Ligase 1. The authors primed second strand synthesis from the SP2 site with Phusion polymerase and used slow temperature ramps to favor optimal annealing. Each molecule's 12-nucleotide barcode consisted of two random hexamer sequences, both added before amplification and joined together. P5 and P7 adapter elements plus a second index were added in a short first PCR, which was followed by an approximately 25-cycle amplification PCR with P5s and P7 primers. Libraries received 27 PCR cycles in total, were quantified on a Qubit, sized on a Bioanalyzer, and diluted to about 4 nM. Sequencing of the normalized libraries was performed on an Illumina MiSeq with 2 x 250 paired-end kits. Reverse transcription reactions underwent purification over MinElute columns, with elution into roughly 10 ul Tris-Cl. The adapter ligations were run for 23 hours at 16 degrees C, and AMPure XP beads at a 1:1 ratio were afterwards used to clean them. The authors processed their data as follows. Demultiplexed FASTQ files were processed with a modified Decombinator by which V, J, insert and barcode information was output. Sequences that shared a barcode but differed from the dominant sequence were discarded as errors, and original cDNA molecules were estimated by counting barcodes clustered at Levenshtein distance 3. For downstream analyses, the R packages ineq, vegan, igraph and RCytoscape were used, along with IMGT nomenclature and CDR3 definitions. V gene usage was calculated across distinct sequences, with every TCR tallied a single time to avoid skew from clonal expansion. Within a donor, similarity networks joined unique CDR3 amino acid sequences in every case where two of them were separated by a single Levenshtein edit. In the repertoires, a search was made for a compiled set of published HIV-specific CDR3s (approximately 90 alpha, several hundred beta) and CMV-specific CDR3s (approximately 13 alpha, 253 beta). Random subsampling to size-matched repertoires demonstrated that the decreased diversity in patients did not result from their lower sequence numbers. In-frame beta chains were kept once TCRdb had trimmed the public reads at Q25 with fastp and called clones with MiXCR. Rows are combined by CDR3 protein, so each entry shows the most common genes and DNA. None of the V and J calls come from the authors' own analysis; TCRdb made them. For this sample there are a few thousand distinct CDR3 sequences; 20% appear just once. The ten largest account for around 29% of the sample.

V and J are truncated by 2 bases and 4 bases respectively, leaving an intervening sequence of 11 bases. Looking up the germline V gene yields CDR1 MGHRA and CDR2 YSYEKL. Including the terminal cysteine and phenylalanine, the CDR3 comprises 14 residues. The entry retains the CDR3 DNA only, 42 bases that are in frame from base 1. This clonotype is regarded as medium-sized (0.01 to 0.1%). No antigen is known for it. No per-base quality is available; no much larger clone lies one base away. Broad study findings and their caveats: Slight age and sex profile differences between the study cohorts did not explain the observed diversity differences. Significantly higher mean Gini indices were seen in HIV-infected repertoires than in controls, possibly reflecting oligoclonality. Significantly different mean usage between HIV-infected patients and controls was observed for eight alpha and eight beta V genes. MAIT cell alpha-chain CDR3s were found at high frequency in healthy controls but were severely depleted in HIV+ repertoires. During therapy, HIV-associated CDR3s significantly decreased in frequency, while CMV-associated CDR3s did not change significantly, though most became more frequent. More CDR3s were shared between individuals among healthy controls than among HIV+ patients, as measured by Jaccard index and by the count of highly shared sequences. The pairing of alpha and beta chains was not determined in the samples. In size-matched repertoire data, the apparent post-therapy recovery of the Gini index in HIV-infected patients was not replicated. HLA typing of donors was not performed in the study. Healthy control repertoires showed roughly threefold more distinct CDR3s and higher Shannon diversity than untreated HIV+ repertoires. Using whole blood restricted sequencing depth and prevented separating the dynamics of distinct T-cell subpopulations. Differing numbers of distinct sequences in patients and controls hindered comparison, and size-matching assigned excessive weight to rare events in the HIV-infected data. Only around 3 months of therapy was reflected in the treated samples, a period arguably too short to observe immune reconstitution given low adult thymic output. Only sixteen HIV-infected individuals were processed, which the authors considered a major limit on how widely the findings apply.

The receptor comes from an adult with HIV infection. Material: blood, obtained during antiretroviral therapy. The chain is encoded by TRBV4-1 joined to TRBJ1-2; the D gene cannot be named for sure. The CDR3 sequence is CASSQNGGPYGYTF. The sequence in DNA is TGCGCCAGCAGCCAAAACGGAGGTCCCTATGGCTACACCTTC.